This T cell receptor (beta chain) was profiled in a study of T cell repertoires in cytomegalovirus infection (dated by TCRdb to between 2017 and 2020). In terms of the full investigation: The peptide stimulations were aimed at well-studied HLA-B-restricted epitopes as well as recently identified HLA-C-restricted CMV epitopes, whose presentation resists viral immunomodulation. Donor HLA type was relevant to the analysis, as public TCR beta signatures indicated carriage of CMV infection together with the matching HLA type.

Remarks on this clonotype: Its antigen is still unknown. Base qualities are not recorded, but no much larger clone differs from it by a single base.

Reading from cysteine to phenylalanine, the CDR3 counts 15 amino acids. This entry keeps only the CDR3 DNA: 45 bases, framed from base 1. Via the germline V gene, CDR1 is MNHEY and CDR2 SVGEGT. Relative to germline, V is missing 2 bases and J is missing 6 bases, with 4 bases of the junction outside any gene match. Findings and caveats that apply to the study as a whole: In both this cohort and an independent roughly 330-donor cohort, the cumulative frequency of public TCR beta family members distinguished carriers of CMV infection plus the relevant HLA type. The ex vivo response was dominated by HLA-C-restricted CMV-specific TCR beta clonotypes, which also provided the single most frequent clonotype in two of eight donors.

What the treatment or condition label conveys for this sample: in vitro stimulation with specific CMV peptide epitopes to enrich CMV-specific T cells. The sequencer listed for this sample is Illumina HiSeq 1500. TCRdb reworked the public reads: Q25 trimming with fastp, MiXCR clone assembly, productive beta chains retained. Each entry is one CDR3 protein sequence, shown with its most common DNA and genes. Here the sample has fewer than 950,000 distinct CDR3 sequences; 30% to 35% occur a single time. The ten largest clonotypes hold around an eighth of the sample. The clonotype was recovered from a human donor in good health (CMV status not recorded). Some clones in this sample may be carry-over from other donors' samples. The sequencing used cultured CD8+ T cells from PBMCs, collected from culture after CMV antigen stimulation. In this chain, TRBV6-2 or TRBV6-3 is recombined with TRBJ2-1; 10 junctional bases match TRBD2. The CDR3 reads as follows: CASSYQRGGLNEQFF. The nucleotides are TGTGCCAGCAGTTACCAGCGGGGGGGCCTCAATGAGCAGTTCTTC.